The 24 T cell receptor beta chains presented below share a single source sample, sequenced in a study of tumor-infiltrating lymphocytes in primary liver carcinoma (dated 2017 in TCRdb). Blood RNA was extracted from unsorted whole blood using TRIzol reagent, and germline DNA was obtained with the DNeasy Blood & Tissue kit. Reads for this sample came from an Illumina HiSeq 2500. Using a constant-region primer and ProtoScript II reverse transcriptase, TCRbeta-specific cDNA was reverse-transcribed from about 0.45 ug total RNA. The TCRbeta libraries were prepared through three rounds of nested multiplex PCR following a slightly modified ARM-PCR procedure. Each of the first two PCR rounds ran for roughly 9 cycles and used multiplex TRBV1-TRBV30 forward primers together with a Cbeta reverse primer. Clones were called with MiXCR by TCRdb after fastp trimmed the public reads at Q25, and only in-frame beta chains were retained. Merged by CDR3 protein, the rows form single entries marked with the most common genes and DNA. Counted in this sample were approximately 330,000 distinct CDR3 sequences; about two thirds of them appeared once. The top ten clones comprise under 8% of the sample.

What was sequenced was peripheral blood. The receptors here all came from a man aged 40-49 years with primary liver carcinoma and hepatitis B virus infection.

To note about this clonotype: A much larger clone sits a single nucleotide away, making a read error possible. The chain recombines TRBV28 with TRBJ2-3, with 10 bases fitting TRBD2. The CDR3 contains 16 residues. The germline V gene has CDR1 MDHEN and CDR2 SYDVKM. The CDR3 protein is CASTLSSGSVPDTQYF. The CDR3 coding sequence is TGTGCCAGCACTTTATCTAGCGGGAGCGTTCCAGATACGCAGTATTTT.

This chain links TRBV20-1 with TRBJ1-5; D gene ambiguous. The CDR3 length is 16 residues. Germline CDR1 DFQATT, CDR2 SNEGSKA (reference sequence). V was shortened by 1 base and J by 5 bases, with 18 bases between the two germline ends. CDR3 nucleotides: TGCAGTGCTAGAGCCCCGCGGGAGAGGAGTCATCAGCCCCAGCATTTT. Its translation is CSARAPRERSHQPQHF.

The chain links TRBV5-5 to TRBJ2-2; 9 nucleotides align to TRBD1. From germline, CDR1 is SGHKS and CDR2 YYEKEE (reference sequence). This CDR3 has 18 amino acids. The ends lost 4 bases at V and 6 bases at J; junction bases unmatched: 16. The CDR3 bases are TGTGCCAGCAGCAAAATCTACCGGGACAGGGTTGTCTCCGGGGAGCTGTTTTTT. Protein: CASSKIYRDRVVSGELFF.

This clonotype appeared many times. The V gene is TRBV12-3 or TRBV12-4, the J gene TRBJ2-1; TRBD2 is a possible D gene (6 bases). This CDR3 is built from 11 residues. V shed 7 bases and J shed 8 bases, with 9 bases lying between them. CDR3 coding DNA: TGTGCCAGCACCAGGGAGGATGAGCAGTTCTTC. It codes for CASTREDEQFF.

This clonotype has just one count. The junction and the germline gene differ at one end; a read error may be behind it. This sequence joins TRBV5-1 and TRBJ2-1; 7 nucleotides match TRBD1. Germline-derived CDR1 and CDR2 are SGHRS and YFSETQ. The CDR3 runs 13 residues. The CDR3 nucleotides are TGCGTCAGCAGCAGTGACAGGGACAATGAGCAGTTCTTC. Translated: CVSSSDRDNEQFF.

This clonotype came up a few times. CDR3 in amino acids: CASSSGQGVDQPQHF. CDR3 coding DNA: TGCGCCAGCAGCTCGGGACAGGGAGTGGATCAGCCCCAGCATTTT. The chain has TRBV5-1 and TRBJ1-5; 9 bases are a match to TRBD1. The CDR3 runs 15 residues. J lost 5 bases, V lost 3 bases, and 6 bases had no gene match. CDR1 is SGHRS and CDR2 is YFSETQ in the germline V gene.

This clonotype was observed a few times. This may come from a read error, since a much larger clone is one base off. The chain recombines TRBV12-3 or TRBV12-4 with TRBJ2-1; 7 bases align to TRBD2. V trimming: 4 bases; J trimming: 8 bases; junction bases outside the gene matches: 5. This CDR3 is 13 amino acids long. DNA for the CDR3: TGTGCCAGCAGTTCAGCGGGACCCTATGAGCAGTTCTTC. This codes for CASSSAGPYEQFF.

This clonotype was observed a few times. The chain combines TRBV5-6 with TRBJ1-2; D perhaps matches TRBD1 (6 bases). Per the germline V gene, CDR1 is SGHDT and CDR2 is YYEEEE. There are 12 residues in the CDR3. Trimming shortened V by 9 bases and J by 1 base, and 10 bases separated the two germline ends. CDR3 amino acids: CATGTLNYGYTF. As DNA, the CDR3 is TGTGCCACCGGGACACTTAACTATGGCTACACCTTC.

As for this clonotype: A much larger clone differs from this one at a single base, so this may be a read error. The chain carries TRBV4-1 and TRBJ1-2, with 9 bases identical to TRBD1. V lost 4 bases and J lost 7; bases outside the gene matches: 10. The length of the CDR3 is 15 residues. Per the germline V gene, CDR1 is MGHRA and CDR2 is YSYEKL. The CDR3 nucleotides are TGCGCCAGCAGCCCCTCCGGGACAGGGTCTCTTGGCTACACCTTC. Translated, it gives CASSPSGTGSLGYTF.

This clonotype was observed once. One junction end disagrees with the germline gene, perhaps due to a read error. The gene calls are TRBV6-5 and TRBJ2-7, with a possible D match to TRBD2 (6 bases). Germline V CDR1 and CDR2: MNHEY, SVGAGI. The CDR3 sequence is 15 residues long. CDR3 region: CARSYGGSVSYEQYF. DNA for the CDR3: TGTGCCAGGAGTTATGGAGGGAGTGTCTCATACGAGCAGTACTTC.

This clonotype was observed once. Germline and junction disagree at one end, which may indicate a read error. The chain combines TRBV11-2 with TRBJ2-7; D is uncertain. Germline CDR1 is SGHAT and CDR2 is FQNNGV. The CDR3 covers 12 residues. In DNA form, the CDR3 reads TGTGCCAGTAGCTTACACCACTACGAGCAGTACTTC. Encoded protein: CASSLHHYEQYF.

For this clonotype: Given a much more abundant clone one base away, this may be a read error. This likely comes from a read error, as the CDR3 has no conserved phenylalanine or tryptophan at its end. This chain's CDR3 is CASKQGPTEAFL. The CDR3 nucleotides read TGTGCCAGTAAGCAGGGGCCCACTGAAGCTTTCCTT. This chain uses TRBV6-5 with TRBJ1-1; perhaps TRBD1 as D (6 bases). CDR3 length equals 12 residues. Germline V lookup: CDR1 MNHEY, CDR2 SVGAGI. V was pared by 9 bases and J by 4 bases, with 12 bases between.

This clonotype came up once. The CDR3 end shows no conserved phenylalanine or tryptophan, and so a read error is likely. The CDR3 DNA sequence: TGTGTCAGCAGCTTGATGGGGTCTGACAAGCAGTATCTT. Translated, it gives CVSSLMGSDKQYL. The chain couples TRBV11-2 to TRBJ2-3, with D uncertain. CDR3 size: 13 residues. CDR1 and CDR2 from the germline V gene are SGHAT and FQNNGV.

As regards this clonotype: A much more abundant neighbour one base away suggests this may be a read error. The V and J genes are TRBV10-3 and TRBJ1-5; TRBD1 matches at 8 bases. From germline, CDR1 is ENHRY and CDR2 SYGVKD. The CDR3 contains 15 residues. V trimming: 7 bases; J trimming: 3 bases; junction bases outside the gene matches: 8. CDR3 region: CAIMEGQGNNQPQHF. The CDR3 DNA reads TGTGCCATCATGGAAGGACAGGGTAACAATCAGCCCCAGCATTTT.

As regards this clonotype: A much larger clone is a single base away; this may be a read error. The chain uses TRBV29-1 and TRBJ2-7, with D tentatively TRBD1 (5 bases). The V gene's germline CDR1 is SQVTM and CDR2 ANQGSEA. Trimming shortened V by 6 bases and J by 0 bases, and 9 bases separated the two germline ends. CDR3 size: 12 residues. The CDR3 DNA sequence: TGCAGCGTGGCGGACAACTCCTACGAGCAGTACTTC. Translated: CSVADNSYEQYF.

Concerning this clonotype itself: At one of its ends the junction is not consistent with the germline gene, which may arise from a read error. This chain connects TRBV11-3 to TRBJ2-2; TRBD1 or TRBD2 may be the D gene (7 bases each). Germline CDR1 SGHNT, CDR2 YENEEA. This CDR3 has 13 residues. The CDR3, as DNA: TGTGACAACAGCGACCGGACAGGCGGGGGGCTGTTTTTT. It translates to CDNSDRTGGGLFF.

This clonotype appeared a few times. The chain uses TRBV7-3 and TRBJ1-2; no clear D. The V gene lost 3 bases and the J gene lost 5 bases, with 13 bases spanning the gap. From germline, CDR1 is SGHTA and CDR2 FQGTGA. CDR3 length equals 14 residues. As DNA, the CDR3 is TGTGCCAGCAGCTTCCTACGGACGTCTTATGGCTACACCTTC. It is translated as CASSFLRTSYGYTF.

Details on this clonotype: At one boundary the junction diverges from the germline segment, which might be a read error. The chain employs TRBV14 and TRBJ2-3; 8 positions agree with TRBD1. The CDR3 totals 14 residues. Germline lookup yields CDR1 SGHDN and CDR2 FVKESK. CDR3 in amino acids: CASSLDRGGDTLYF. The CDR3 bases are TGTGCCAGCAGCCTCGACAGGGGTGGAGATACGCTGTATTTT.

Remarks on this clonotype: A read error may account for a junction end that differs from germline. The CDR3 sequence is CASSSQGATNTEAFF. Written as DNA, the CDR3 is TGTGCCAGTAGCTCTCAGGGGGCGACGAACACTGAAGCTTTCTTT. The chain joins TRBV5-5 to TRBJ1-1, with 8 nucleotides matching TRBD1. Germline CDR1 reads SGHKS; CDR2 reads YYEKEE (reference sequence). This CDR3 region has 15 residues.

The gene calls are TRBV6-2 or TRBV6-3 and TRBJ2-3; TRBD1 agrees at 8 bases. The V gene's germline CDR1 is MNHEY and CDR2 SVGEGT. CDR3 length equals 14 residues. J gave up 5 bases and V 7 bases, and 8 bases lay outside the gene matches. CDR3 nucleotides: TGTGCCAGCACCCTTCAGGGGGCGAGAGATACGCAGTATTTT. Translating it yields CASTLQGARDTQYF.

Comment on this clonotype: A read error may explain this, as a much larger clone is one base away. The rearrangement uses TRBV12-5 and TRBJ2-1; D is possibly TRBD1 (5 bases). The CDR3 totals 12 residues. Germline CDR1 LGHNT, CDR2 FRNRAP. The CDR3 is CASGEQGNGQFF. The CDR3 coding sequence is TGTGCTAGTGGTGAGCAGGGTAATGGGCAGTTCTTC.

A word on this clonotype: At one end, the junction sequence differs from germline, possibly due to a read error. The chain is built from TRBV11-2 and TRBJ2-7; unclear D gene. The CDR3 is 13 residues long. Germline V CDR1 and CDR2: SGHAT, FQNNGV. The CDR3 here is CACSPPERYEQYF. The CDR3, as DNA: TGTGCCTGCAGCCCCCCCGAGAGATACGAGCAGTACTTC.

Concerning this clonotype itself: At one end the junction does not follow the germline gene, possibly because of a read error. The chain combines TRBV12-3 or TRBV12-4 with TRBJ2-2, with D perhaps assigned TRBD1 or TRBD2 (5 bases each). This CDR3 spans 16 amino acids. The CDR3 DNA reads TGTGCCAGCAGTCCCGGACTGAAAGGGGTCACCGGGAAGCTGTTTTTT. Residues: CASSPGLKGVTGKLFF.

This clonotype was seen once. A single base separates this from a much larger clone, so it may be a read error. J is TRBJ2-2 and V is TRBV6-1; 7 bases are a match to TRBD2. The J segment lost 4 bases and the V segment lost 4 bases, leaving 6 bases of the junction unmatched. Germline lookup yields CDR1 MNHNS and CDR2 SASEGT. This CDR3 has 15 residues. The CDR3 is CASSAERDLTGELFF. Written as DNA, the CDR3 is TGTGCCAGCAGTGCCGAGCGGGACCTCACCGGGGAGCTGTTTTTT.